These 2 T cell receptor beta chains came from one sample sequenced in a study of OX40 agonist ivuxolimab in advanced cancers. The assay was immunoSEQ multiplex PCR, and TCRdb's table has in-frame clones only and misses some. The table includes around 50,000 clones, nearly 85% detected once. The material sequenced was CD4+ or CD8+ T cells sorted from blood, taken in a trial of the OX40 agonist ivuxolimab. The receptors were sampled from an adult with an advanced solid tumor such as melanoma, head and neck, liver or kidney cancer.

This chain joins TRBV2 and TRBJ1-1; 8 nucleotides agree with TRBD1. Germline lookup yields CDR1 SNHLY and CDR2 FYNNEI. V shed 4 bases, J shed 6 bases, and the junction held 10 bases outside the gene matches. This CDR3 is 15 amino acids long. Here the CDR3 DNA reads TGTGCCAGCAGTGTTCCCGACAGGGGAAGCCCTGAAGCTTTCTTT. This codes for CASSVPDRGSPEAFF. The full variable domain, its missing parts supplied by reference TRBV2 and TRBJ1-1, is EPEVTQTPSHQVTQMGQEVILRCVPISNHLYFYWYRQILGQKVEFLVSFYNNEISEKSEIFDDQFSVERPDGSNFTLKIRSTKLEDSAMYFCASSVPDRGSPEAFFGQGTRLTVV.

In DNA form, the CDR3 reads TGTGCCAGCAGCTCACAGGCGTCAGAGGTCCACAATGAGCAGTTCTTC. Residues: CASSSQASEVHNEQFF. V usage is TRBV5-4 and J usage is TRBJ2-1; perhaps TRBD1 as D (5 bases). CDR3 size: 16 residues. The V gene's germline CDR1 is SGHNT and CDR2 YYREEE (reference sequence). V lost 3 bases, J lost 5 bases, and 18 bases lay in between.